This T cell receptor (beta chain) is from a study of T cells after yellow fever vaccination. Points from the study as a whole: The secondary T-cell response peaked on day 5, not day 15, but was weaker. Most primary-vaccination clones reappeared after the booster (approximately 96% CD4, about 90% CD8).

Trimming removed 5 bases from V and 3 bases from J; junction bases left unmatched: 10. The V gene's germline CDR1 is KGHSH and CDR2 LQKENI. This CDR3 is 16 amino acids long. By 5'RACE template switching, TCR cDNA was produced, with a universal primer site and UMIs added in the process. TCRdb called the 5' RACE reads again in MiXCR, with one record for every CDR3 protein. Altogether a few hundred thousand distinct CDR3 sequences are present, around a tenth being singletons, with the ten largest covering around 20%. About this clonotype: What it binds is not known.

The rearrangement links TRBV18 to TRBJ2-7; 10 nucleotides match TRBD2. Material: PBMCs, obtained on the day of the first yellow fever vaccination. The clonotype comes from a man between 18 and 35 years old who received the YFV17D yellow fever vaccine. The CDR3 reads CASSAQLAGKGYEQYV. The CDR3 DNA reads TGTGCCAGCTCAGCTCAACTAGCGGGGAAGGGCTACGAGCAGTACGTC.